The 31 T cell receptor beta chains reported below all come from one sample, sequenced in a study of T cells in localized non-small cell lung cancer. Sequencing used immunoSEQ multiplex PCR; TCRdb keeps in-frame clones, though not all of them. Seen here are 65,000 or so clones, 75% to 85% observed once, and the top ten hold around 4.6%. The source was PBMCs, collected before any cancer treatment. The origin of the receptors is a man between 40 and 70 years old with stage II lung adenocarcinoma.

J is TRBJ2-1 and V is TRBV6-1, with a tentative D call TRBD2 (6 bases). This CDR3 spans 13 amino acids. Trimming removed 2 bases from V and 9 bases from J, with 11 bases in between. Germline CDR1 and CDR2: MNHNS and SASEGT. CDR3 bases: TGTGCCAGCAGTGAAAGGTCCGGGGGTGAGCAGTTCTTC. It yields the protein CASSERSGGEQFF.

The V call is TRBV5-1, the J call TRBJ2-1, with 7 bases identical to TRBD2. V trimming: 4 bases; J trimming: 4 bases; junction bases outside the gene matches: 5. CDR1 is SGHRS, CDR2 YFSETQ, per germline. This CDR3 region has 14 residues. CDR3 in DNA: TGCGCCAGCAGCGTCGGGACTACTTACAATGAGCAGTTCTTC. This sequence encodes CASSVGTTYNEQFF. The variable domain in full, completed from reference TRBV5-1 and TRBJ2-1, reads KAGVTQTPRYLIKTRGQQVTLSCSPISGHRSVSWYQQTPGQGLQFLFEYFSETQRNKGNFPGRFSGRQFSNSRSEMNVSTLELGDSALYLCASSVGTTYNEQFFGPGTRLTVL.

The chain is built from TRBV6-6 and TRBJ2-5, with D tentatively TRBD2 (7 bases). The J call may be in error: the DNA end matches TRBJ2-7 better. Germline V gives CDR1 MNHNY, CDR2 SVGAGI (reference sequence). The CDR3 totals 14 residues. The CDR3 reads CASSSRGASYEQYF. The CDR3 coding sequence is TGTGCCAGCAGTTCTCGGGGGGCCTCCTACGAGCAGTACTTC.

The chain links TRBV11-3 to TRBJ2-7; D assignment may be TRBD1 or TRBD2 (5 bases each). Trimming cost V 1 base and J 3 bases, with 16 bases left between them. This CDR3 contains 16 residues. Germline V gene data show CDR1 as SGHNT and CDR2 as YENEEA. CDR3 DNA: TGTGCCAGCAGCTTAGTTGCGGGTGACAGTCGCTACGAGCAGTACTTC. Amino acids: CASSLVAGDSRYEQYF.

The chain combines TRBV11-3 with TRBJ2-7; TRBD1 matches 9 bases. Germline CDR1 SGHNT, CDR2 YENEEA. The CDR3 spans 14 residues. With V trimmed by 2 bases and J by 5 bases, 4 bases remained unmatched. This CDR3 reads CASSLRDRAHEQYF. CDR3 nucleotide sequence: TGTGCCAGCAGCTTACGGGACAGGGCCCACGAGCAGTACTTC.

This clone has more than one count but fewer than ten. This rearrangement joins TRBV30 to TRBJ2-3, with TRBD2 matching over 8 bases. Germline V CDR1 and CDR2: GTSNPN, SVGIG (reference sequence). CDR3 length: 14 residues. J gave up 4 bases and V 5 bases, and 8 bases lay outside the gene matches. The CDR3, as DNA: TGTGCCTGGGGTAGCGGGGTTGGGTCAGATACGCAGTATTTT. Translated: CAWGSGVGSDTQYF.

This sequence joins TRBV10-3 and TRBJ2-1; D is unclear. The CDR3 covers 14 residues. Germline lookup yields CDR1 ENHRY and CDR2 SYGVKD. V was pared by 4 bases and J by 0 bases, with 7 bases between. Here the CDR3 DNA reads TGTGCCATCAGTGCCGCGAGCTCCTACAATGAGCAGTTCTTC. Residues: CAISAASSYNEQFF.

This sequence joins TRBV9 and TRBJ2-7; TRBD1 matches 7 bases. This CDR3 region has 15 residues. In germline, CDR1 is SGDLS, CDR2 YYNGEE. J was trimmed by 5 bases and V by 0 bases; bases with no gene match: 8. CDR3 region: CASSVGQGVQNEQYF. The CDR3 DNA follows: TGTGCCAGCAGCGTAGGGCAGGGGGTACAGAACGAGCAGTACTTC.

Comment on this clone: Its ends do not fully match the called genes, so a read error is possible. This chain links TRBV5-4 with TRBJ2-3; 8 bases map to TRBD2. Germline loops: CDR1 SGHNT, CDR2 YYREEE (reference sequence). CDR3 length equals 16 residues. CDR3 nucleotide sequence: TGCGCCAGCAGCCAAGAAAAGGGGACTAGTGAGAATACGCAGTATTTT. Encoded protein: CASSQEKGTSENTQYF. The whole variable domain, remainder taken from reference TRBV5-4 and TRBJ2-3, is ETGVTQSPTHLIKTRGQQVTLRCSSQSGHNTVSWYQQALGQGPQFIFQYYREEENGRGNFPPRFSGLQFPNYSSELNVNALELDDSALYLCASSQEKGTSENTQYFGPGTRLTVL.

The rearrangement links TRBV7-2 to TRBJ2-2; D is undetermined. The ends were cut back, 2 bases at V and 3 bases at J, with 1 base in the middle. This CDR3 spans 12 amino acids. CDR1 SGHTA and CDR2 FQGNSA come from the germline V gene. This CDR3 reads CASSLYTGELFF. CDR3 nucleotides: TGTGCCAGCAGCTTATACACCGGGGAGCTGTTTTTT.

The J gene is TRBJ2-1, the V gene TRBV2; D is ambiguous. CDR1 and CDR2 from the germline V gene are SNHLY and FYNNEI. The CDR3 is 10 residues long. The V end lost 6 bases, the J end lost 5 bases, and 2 bases lay between the germline ends. This CDR3 reads CASRDNEQFF. CDR3 sequence (DNA): TGTGCCAGCAGAGACAATGAGCAGTTCTTC.

CDR3 DNA: TGTGCCAGCACCCCACAGGGGGATAGCACTGAAGCTTTCTTT. Encoded protein: CASTPQGDSTEAFF. This chain uses TRBV6-5 with TRBJ1-1; 8 nucleotides line up with TRBD1. Per germline, CDR1 MNHEY and CDR2 SVGAGI. V lost 7 bases to trimming and J lost 4 bases; unmatched junction nucleotides: 8. The CDR3 extends over 14 amino acids.

The genes are TRBV11-1 and TRBJ1-3; the D gene is possibly TRBD1 (6 bases). The CDR3 contains 15 residues. Germline values: CDR1 SGHAT, CDR2 FQDESV (reference sequence). Between the trimmed V and J ends, which lost 5 bases and 4 bases, there was a span of 15 bases. Here the CDR3 reads CASSGTGLSGNTIYF. CDR3 coding DNA: TGTGCCAGCAGCGGTACAGGGCTCTCAGGAAACACCATATATTTT.

The chain links TRBV9 to TRBJ2-1; D is uncertain. The CDR3 spans 13 residues. Germline V gives CDR1 SGDLS, CDR2 YYNGEE. The germline V and J ends were trimmed by 3 bases and 8 bases, with 12 bases remaining between them. The CDR3 protein is CASSALLGYEQFF. The CDR3 nucleotides read TGTGCCAGCAGCGCACTTCTTGGCTATGAGCAGTTCTTC.

The rearrangement uses TRBV11-1 and TRBJ1-2; no clear D. V lost 2 bases and J lost 4, with 11 bases in between. The CDR3 spans 14 residues. Germline V gene sequence: CDR1 SGHAT, CDR2 FQDESV (reference sequence). For the CDR3, the DNA is TGTGCCAGCAGCTTATCCCCGGAAGGCTATGGCTACACCTTC. This encodes CASSLSPEGYGYTF.

The rearrangement links TRBV11-2 to TRBJ2-1; D unresolved. Deletions cut 1 base from V and 6 bases from J, with 4 bases between. This CDR3 is built from 12 residues. CDR1 and CDR2 from the germline V gene are SGHAT and FQNNGV. CDR3 nucleotide sequence: TGTGCCAGCAGCTTAGTAAGCAATGAGCAGTTCTTC. It is translated as CASSLVSNEQFF.

The chain couples TRBV9 to TRBJ2-3; no definite D call. V was cut by 0 bases and J by 0 bases, with 5 bases left in between. CDR3 length equals 14 residues. Germline CDR1 SGDLS, CDR2 YYNGEE. The CDR3, as DNA: TGTGCCAGCAGCGTAGGGGTAAGCACAGATACGCAGTATTTT. Translated, it gives CASSVGVSTDTQYF. The entire variable domain, with the rest obtained from reference TRBV9 and TRBJ2-3, is as follows: DSGVTQTPKHLITATGQRVTLRCSPRSGDLSVYWYQQSLDQGLQFLIQYYNGEERAKGNILERFSAQQFPDLHSELNLSSLELGDSALYFCASSVGVSTDTQYFGPGTRLTVL.

This rearrangement joins TRBV4-2 to TRBJ2-5; D uncertain. Germline V gene data show CDR1 as LGHNA and CDR2 as YNFKEQ. Trimming removed 0 bases at V and 5 bases at J, with 4 bases between. This CDR3 is 12 amino acids long. CDR3 protein: CASSQDWETQYF. In DNA form, the CDR3 reads TGTGCCAGCAGCCAAGATTGGGAGACCCAGTACTTC.

On this clone itself: Other DNA sequences in this specimen translate into the identical CDR3. This chain connects TRBV5-4 to TRBJ1-2, with D possibly being TRBD1 (6 bases). Deletions cut 4 bases from V and 2 bases from J, with 9 bases between. This CDR3 has 13 residues. Germline V gene lookup returns CDR1 SGHNT and CDR2 YYREEE (reference sequence). CDR3 nucleotides: TGTGCCAGCAGCCCCGACAGGAACTATGGCTACACCTTC. Amino acid sequence: CASSPDRNYGYTF.

The V gene is TRBV9, the J gene TRBJ2-6; D gene uncertain. Deletions cut 4 bases from V and 2 bases from J, with 10 bases between. The CDR3 has 15 amino acids. Germline lookup yields CDR1 SGDLS and CDR2 YYNGEE. CDR3: CASSHLGAGANVLTF. In DNA form, the CDR3 reads TGTGCCAGCAGCCATCTTGGGGCTGGGGCCAACGTCCTGACTTTC.

This chain connects TRBV5-4 to TRBJ1-1, with 7 bases that match TRBD1. There are 15 residues in the CDR3. Germline CDR1 is SGHNT and CDR2 is YYREEE (reference sequence). With V trimmed by 0 bases and J by 2 bases, 4 bases remained unmatched. CDR3 in amino acids: CASSLERGRNTEAFF. The CDR3 DNA reads TGTGCCAGCAGCTTGGAGAGGGGGCGAAACACTGAAGCTTTCTTT.

This clone was found a few times. The chain links TRBV19 to TRBJ1-1; no clear D gene. The germline V and J ends were trimmed by 3 bases and 0 bases, with 5 bases remaining between them. Per germline, CDR1 LNHDA and CDR2 SQIVND (reference sequence). The CDR3 contains 13 residues. In nucleotides, the CDR3 is TGTGCCAGTAGTATGACTCTGAACACTGAAGCTTTCTTT. Amino acids: CASSMTLNTEAFF.

On this clone: No conserved phenylalanine or tryptophan ends this CDR3, so it is likely a read error. The limits of the CDR3 on the DNA are not certain, so only TCRdb's listed CDR3 is given. V usage is TRBV20-1 and J usage is TRBJ1-2. Looked up from germline, CDR1 is DFQATT and CDR2 is SNEGSKA (reference sequence). The CDR3 is made up of 8 amino acids, end residues included. The chain's CDR3 is CSTREGRL.

This clone came up a few times. The chain links TRBV5-5 to TRBJ1-1; 8 bases line up with TRBD1. The germline CDR1 and CDR2 sequences are SGHKS and YYEKEE (reference sequence). The CDR3 loop spans 17 amino acids. J was trimmed by 0 bases and V by 4 bases; bases with no gene match: 11. CDR3: CASSIGTGHLMNTEAFF. The CDR3, as DNA: TGTGCCAGCAGCATCGGGACAGGCCACCTCATGAACACTGAAGCTTTCTTT.

This clone has only a few counts. The gene calls are TRBV7-3 and TRBJ2-1; D not certain. The ends were cut back, 1 base at V and 8 bases at J, with 15 bases in the middle. The CDR3 is 15 amino acids. The germline V gene has CDR1 SGHTA and CDR2 FQGTGA. In nucleotides, the CDR3 is TGTGCCAGCAGCTTAAGCGGCCTAAGGATGGATGAGCAGTTCTTC. Translating it yields CASSLSGLRMDEQFF.

In regard to this clone: Other DNA sequences in the same sample also yield this CDR3. V gene TRBV5-1 combines with J gene TRBJ1-2; 10 positions match TRBD1. Germline CDR1 reads SGHRS; CDR2 reads YFSETQ. With V trimmed by 0 bases and J by 6 bases, 8 bases remained unmatched. This CDR3 is 16 amino acids long. The CDR3 sequence is CASSLAAGGQGHGYTF. CDR3 nucleotide sequence: TGCGCCAGCAGCTTGGCCGCCGGGGGACAGGGGCATGGCTACACCTTC.

V and J are TRBV2 and TRBJ1-1, with 7 bases fitting TRBD1. With 5 bases clipped from V and 6 bases from J, the junction kept 3 bases outside the gene matches. This CDR3 has 12 residues. Per the germline V gene, CDR1 is SNHLY and CDR2 is FYNNEI. In DNA form, the CDR3 reads TGTGCCAGCAGTCGACAGGGATCTGAAGCTTTCTTT. Translating it yields CASSRQGSEAFF. Using reference TRBV2 and TRBJ1-1 for the parts outside the CDR3, the full variable domain is EPEVTQTPSHQVTQMGQEVILRCVPISNHLYFYWYRQILGQKVEFLVSFYNNEISEKSEIFDDQFSVERPDGSNFTLKIRSTKLEDSAMYFCASSRQGSEAFFGQGTRLTVV.

The chain carries TRBV11-2 and TRBJ2-7; D uncertain. The germline V and J ends were trimmed by 2 bases and 1 base, with 6 bases remaining between them. Germline-derived CDR1 and CDR2 are SGHAT and FQNNGV. The CDR3 loop spans 13 amino acids. The CDR3 region has the DNA TGTGCCAGCAGCTTAAGTAGTTCCTACGAGCAGTACTTC. Translating gives CASSLSSSYEQYF.

V and J are TRBV25-1 and TRBJ2-3; D is unresolved. Germline CDR1 reads MGHDK; CDR2 reads SYGVNS. This CDR3 has 14 residues. Trimming shortened V by 4 bases and J by 2 bases, and 10 bases separated the two germline ends. The CDR3 DNA is TGTGCCAGCAGTGGGTACAGAGACACAGATACGCAGTATTTT. Translating gives CASSGYRDTDTQYF.

The genes are TRBV7-2 and TRBJ1-5; D possibly corresponds to TRBD1 (5 bases). The CDR3 runs 16 residues. Trimming took off 5 bases at V and 2 bases at J, with 16 bases between the two ends. CDR1 and CDR2 from the germline V gene are SGHTA and FQGNSA. The CDR3, as DNA: TGTGCCAGCAGCGCGGATATGGGGGGAGGCAATCAGCCCCAGCATTTT. Translation gives CASSADMGGGNQPQHF.

This sequence joins TRBV30 and TRBJ2-5, with D possibly TRBD1 on 6 matching bases. The CDR3 is 14 amino acids. The V end was cut by 3 bases, the J end by 5 bases, with 16 bases between. Per germline, CDR1 GTSNPN and CDR2 SVGIG (reference sequence). As DNA, the CDR3 is TGTGCCTGGAGCCCCACTGGGGGCGGGGAGACCCAGTACTTC. This sequence encodes CAWSPTGGGETQYF.